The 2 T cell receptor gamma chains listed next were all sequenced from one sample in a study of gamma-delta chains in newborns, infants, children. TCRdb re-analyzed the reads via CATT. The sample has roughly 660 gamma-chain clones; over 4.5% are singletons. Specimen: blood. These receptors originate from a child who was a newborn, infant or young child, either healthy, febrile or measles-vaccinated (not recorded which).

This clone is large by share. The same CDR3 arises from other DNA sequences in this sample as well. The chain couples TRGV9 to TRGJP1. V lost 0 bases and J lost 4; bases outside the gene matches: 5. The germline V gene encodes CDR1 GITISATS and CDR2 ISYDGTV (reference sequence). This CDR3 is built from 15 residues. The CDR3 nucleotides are TGTGCCTTGTGGGAGGTGTCGGGCACTGGTTGGTTCAAGATATTT. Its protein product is CALWEVSGTGWFKIF.

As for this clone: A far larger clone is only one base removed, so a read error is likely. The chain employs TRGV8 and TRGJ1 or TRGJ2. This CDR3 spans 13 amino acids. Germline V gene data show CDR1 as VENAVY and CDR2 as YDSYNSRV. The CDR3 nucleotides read TGTGCCACCTGGGGCCCGAATTATTATAAGGAACTCTTT. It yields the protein CATWGPNYYKELF.